The present entry profiles one TCR beta chain with its context. Looked up from germline, CDR1 is SGHDN and CDR2 is FVKESK. V was trimmed by 1 base and J by 4 bases, leaving 10 bases between them. The CDR3 spans 14 residues. This record belongs to a study of blood T cell repertoires in COVID-19. The repertoire was sequenced with immunoSEQ multiplex PCR; TCRdb's copy has only in-frame clones and lacks some. The data hold over 150,000 clones, with roughly 83% observed a single time. This TCR was recovered from a woman aged 55-69 years with acute or convalescent COVID-19. The chain uses TRBV14 and TRBJ1-2; D not certain. The sample comprised peripheral blood. CDR3 nucleotide sequence: TGTGCCAGCAGCCAAGGGGTGGAGCGCTATGGCTACACCTTC. Translated: CASSQGVERYGYTF. The full variable domain, rest sourced from reference TRBV14 and TRBJ1-2, is EAGVTQFPSHSVIEKGQTVTLRCDPISGHDNLYWYRRVMGKEIKFLLHFVKESKQDESGMPNNRFLAERTGGTYSTLKVQPAELEDSGVYFCASSQGVERYGYTFGSGTRLTVV.